These 10 T cell receptor beta chains came from one sample sequenced in a study of shared clonotypes between healthy human individuals (dated by TCRdb to the early 2020s). Library preparation was by the immunoSEQ multiplex PCR assay. TCRdb took over this immuneACCESS table, retaining in-frame rearrangements with V and J assigned. Such tables are incomplete; in checked studies, under half of the missing clones stem from an unresolved V gene, and the remainder is unexplained. This sample holds about 1.1 million clones; around 78% were observed only once. Roughly 0.55% of the sample rests with the top ten. Sequenced: memory CD4+ T cells from PBMCs. The cell subset or site label, as the study defines it: CD45RA-negative fraction. The receptor source for this set is a young man in good health. Some clones in this sample may be carry-over from other donors' samples.

V and J are TRBV2 and TRBJ2-3; unclear D gene. V was pared by 10 bases and J by 0 bases, with 23 bases between. The CDR3 sequence is 17 residues long. Germline CDR1 SNHLY, CDR2 FYNNEI. CDR3 region: CATAPVGARTSTDTQYF. CDR3 nucleotides: TGTGCCACAGCACCGGTTGGAGCTCGAACTAGCACAGATACGCAGTATTTT.

The chain recombines TRBV5-6 with TRBJ2-7, with 12 nucleotides matching TRBD2. The V segment lost 4 bases and the J segment 5 bases; nucleotides outside the gene matches: 10. The CDR3 sequence is 16 residues long. Germline V gene lookup returns CDR1 SGHDT and CDR2 YYEEEE. CDR3 amino acids: CASSPSGRANLDEQYF. The CDR3 coding sequence is TGTGCCAGCAGCCCTAGCGGGAGGGCTAACCTTGACGAGCAGTACTTC.

The V and J genes are TRBV28 and TRBJ1-4, with 7 positions matching TRBD1. The CDR3 totals 17 residues. Germline CDR1 MDHEN, CDR2 SYDVKM. After removal of 7 bases from V and 0 bases from J, the junction contained 11 bases not matched to a gene. The DNA for the CDR3 is TGTGCCAGCAAGGAACAGGGGCGTCTCGCAACTAATGAAAAACTGTTTTTT. Protein: CASKEQGRLATNEKLFF.

There are a few counts of this clone. The genes are TRBV2 and TRBJ2-7; 7 bases align to TRBD1. Germline values: CDR1 SNHLY, CDR2 FYNNEI. V shed 4 bases and J 5 bases; nucleotides not matched to a gene: 14. CDR3 length: 16 residues. The CDR3 region has the DNA TGTGCCAGCAGTGTACGGGGCGACAGGGTAGGCGACGAGCAGTACTTC. Encoded protein: CASSVRGDRVGDEQYF.

The CDR3 DNA follows: TGTGCCTCCGGGGTGGGTCTGGGCCAAGAGACCCAGTACTTC. It codes for CASGVGLGQETQYF. The V gene is TRBV10-3, the J gene TRBJ2-5, with D perhaps TRBD2 (5 bases). CDR1 is ENHRY and CDR2 is SYGVKD in the germline V gene. V lost 11 bases, J lost 1 base, and 17 bases lay in between. This CDR3 region has 14 residues.

The chain joins TRBV5-4 to TRBJ2-1; D gene uncertain. CDR3 length equals 15 residues. Germline V gene lookup returns CDR1 SGHNT and CDR2 YYREEE (reference sequence). Trimming took off 4 bases at V and 3 bases at J, with 14 bases between the two ends. This CDR3 is CASSASQSNYNEQFF. DNA of the CDR3: TGTGCCAGCAGCGCCAGCCAGTCAAACTACAATGAGCAGTTCTTC.

The chain recombines TRBV7-9 with TRBJ2-7, with 9 bases identical to TRBD1. The CDR3 is 14 amino acids. Germline V lookup: CDR1 SEHNR, CDR2 FQNEAQ (reference sequence). J gave up 1 base and V 5 bases, and 3 bases lay outside the gene matches. The CDR3 DNA follows: TGTGCCAGCAGCAGACAGGGGGGTTCCTACGAGCAGTACTTC. Translation: CASSRQGGSYEQYF. The variable domain in full, with the rest retrieved from reference TRBV7-9 and TRBJ2-7, is DTGVSQNPRHKITKRGQNVTFRCDPISEHNRLYWYRQTLGQGPEFLTYFQNEAQLEKSRLLSDRFSAERPKGSFSTLEIQRTEQGDSAMYLCASSRQGGSYEQYFGPGTRLTVT.

In this sample, this clone turned up a few times. This chain uses TRBV19 with TRBJ1-1; no firm D call. CDR1 is LNHDA, CDR2 SQIVND, per germline (reference sequence). The V gene lost 5 bases and the J gene lost 7 bases, with 8 bases spanning the gap. The CDR3 has 11 residues. The CDR3 region is CASSAYLEAFF. The CDR3 bases are TGTGCCAGTAGTGCCTACCTTGAAGCTTTCTTT. Combining the CDR3 with reference TRBV19 and TRBJ1-1 gives the whole variable domain DGGITQSPKYLFRKEGQNVTLSCEQNLNHDAMYWYRQDPGQGLRLIYYSQIVNDFQKGDIAEGYSVSREKKESFPLTVTSAQKNPTAFYLCASSAYLEAFFGQGTRLTVV.

This clone was detected ten times or more. V gene TRBV6-1 combines with J gene TRBJ2-7; D is unresolved. Trimming shortened V by 3 bases and J by 4 bases, and 10 bases separated the two germline ends. The CDR3 loop spans 13 amino acids. CDR1 is MNHNS, CDR2 SASEGT, per germline. The CDR3: CASSEGKGYEQYF. CDR3 nucleotide sequence: TGTGCCAGCAGTGAGGGGAAAGGTTACGAGCAGTACTTC.

This clone showed up just once. The gene calls are TRBV18 and TRBJ1-4, with D unresolved. The germline V gene has CDR1 KGHSH and CDR2 LQKENI. V was cut by 1 base and J by 0 bases, with 18 bases left in between. The CDR3 totals 19 residues. CDR3 sequence (DNA): TGTGCCAGCTCACCACTTACTCTAACCTCCACTTCAACTAATGAAAAACTGTTTTTT. Translating it yields CASSPLTLTSTSTNEKLFF. Variable domain in full (rest from reference TRBV18 and TRBJ1-4): NAGVMQNPRHLVRRRGQEARLRCSPMKGHSHVYWYRQLPEEGLKFMVYLQKENIIDESGMPKERFSAEFPKEGPSILRIQQVVRGDSAAYFCASSPLTLTSTSTNEKLFFGSGTQLSVL.